This T cell receptor beta chain stems from a study of beta chain features in type 1 diabetes. Study results and limitations: In every one of the four CD4+ subsets, TCRB CDR3s were moderately but significantly shorter in Type 1 diabetes patients.

What was sequenced were expressed TCRB transcripts, since all of the isolated RNA had been reverse transcribed. The method was immunoSEQ multiplex PCR; TCRdb's version includes in-frame clones alone and lacks a portion of them. The sample has 140,000 to 150,000 clones, about 9.4% seen once. This clone was seen a handful of times. Its specificity is not known. With 3 bases removed from V and 5 bases from J, the gap between germline ends came to 10 bases. The CDR3 is made up of 13 amino acids. The germline gives CDR1 LGHNA, CDR2 YSLEER. Sequences were obtained from naive CD4+ T cells from blood. V usage is TRBV4-3 and J usage is TRBJ2-5; a possible D gene is TRBD1 (6 bases). This sequence originates from a man younger than 35 in good health. As DNA, the CDR3 is TGCGCCAGCAGCCAGAGGGGGTTCGAGACCCAGTACTTC. It encodes CASSQRGFETQYF.